The 2 T cell receptor beta chains reported below all come from one sample, sequenced in a study of T cell responses to AZD1222 COVID-19 vaccine. Some clones are missing from TCRdb's copy, which holds only in-frame ones; the method was immunoSEQ multiplex PCR. This sample carries about 140,000 clones, 80% to 95% of them seen once, and the ten largest clones take around 2.3%. Sample: peripheral blood, taken on day 0 of AZD1222 vaccination. These receptors came from an adult in good health.

This clone was observed a handful of times. The genes are TRBV5-6 and TRBJ1-2, with TRBD1 as a possible D gene (6 bases). Between the trimmed V and J ends, which lost 4 bases and 2 bases, there was a span of 9 bases. This CDR3 spans 13 amino acids. The V gene's germline CDR1 is SGHDT and CDR2 YYEEEE. In DNA, the CDR3 is TGTGCCAGCAGCACGACAGGCAACTATGGCTACACCTTC. This encodes CASSTTGNYGYTF.

V and J are TRBV9 and TRBJ2-7, with 10 bases matching TRBD2. There are 15 residues in the CDR3. V shed 2 bases and J 3 bases; nucleotides not matched to a gene: 5. Germline CDR1 reads SGDLS; CDR2 reads YYNGEE. CDR3: CASSVASGSGYEQYF. CDR3 nucleotide sequence: TGTGCCAGCAGCGTGGCTAGCGGGAGCGGCTACGAGCAGTACTTC.